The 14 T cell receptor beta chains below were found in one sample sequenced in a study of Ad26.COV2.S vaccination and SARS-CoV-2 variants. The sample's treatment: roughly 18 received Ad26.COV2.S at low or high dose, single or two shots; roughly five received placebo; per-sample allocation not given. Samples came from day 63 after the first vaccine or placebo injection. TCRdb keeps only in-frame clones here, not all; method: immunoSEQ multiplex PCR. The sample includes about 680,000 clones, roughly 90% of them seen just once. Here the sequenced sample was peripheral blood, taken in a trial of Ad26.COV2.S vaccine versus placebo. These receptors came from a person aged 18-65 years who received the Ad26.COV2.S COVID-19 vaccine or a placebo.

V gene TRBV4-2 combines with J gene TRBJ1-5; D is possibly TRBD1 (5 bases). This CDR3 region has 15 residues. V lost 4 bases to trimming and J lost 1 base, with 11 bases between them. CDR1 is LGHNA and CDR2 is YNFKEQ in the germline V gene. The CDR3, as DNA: TGTGCCAGCAGCCTTACAGGAATCAGCAATCAGCCCCAGCATTTT. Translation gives CASSLTGISNQPQHF.

The DNA for the CDR3 is TGTGCCAGCAGCTTAAGGGAGGCTTATGATGGCTACACCTTC. Protein: CASSLREAYDGYTF. V gene TRBV11-2 combines with J gene TRBJ1-2; D uncertain. V was clipped by 2 bases and J by 6 bases, with 13 bases between them. Germline CDR1 SGHAT, CDR2 FQNNGV. The CDR3 contains 14 residues. Full variable domain (remainder filled in from reference TRBV11-2 and TRBJ1-2): EAGVAQSPRYKIIEKRQSVAFWCNPISGHATLYWYQQILGQGPKLLIQFQNNGVVDDSQLPKDRFSAERLKGVDSTLKIQPAKLEDSAVYLCASSLREAYDGYTFGSGTRLTVV.

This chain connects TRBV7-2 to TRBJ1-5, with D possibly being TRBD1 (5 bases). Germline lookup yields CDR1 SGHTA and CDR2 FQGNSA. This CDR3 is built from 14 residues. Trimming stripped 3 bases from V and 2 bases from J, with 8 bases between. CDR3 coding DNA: TGTGCCAGCAGCTTCACAGGTGGCAATCAGCCCCAGCATTTT. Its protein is CASSFTGGNQPQHF.

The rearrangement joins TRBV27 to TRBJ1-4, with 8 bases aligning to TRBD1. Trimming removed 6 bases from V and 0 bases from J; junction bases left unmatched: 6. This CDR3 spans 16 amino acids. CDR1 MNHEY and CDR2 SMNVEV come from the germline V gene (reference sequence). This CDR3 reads CASSPDRVPTNEKLFF. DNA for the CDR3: TGTGCCAGCAGCCCGGACAGGGTCCCAACTAATGAAAAACTGTTTTTT. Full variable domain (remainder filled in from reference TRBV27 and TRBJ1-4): EAQVTQNPRYLITVTGKKLTVTCSQNMNHEYMSWYRQDPGLGLRQIYYSMNVEVTDKGDVPEGYKVSRKEKRNFPLILESPSPNQTSLYFCASSPDRVPTNEKLFFGSGTQLSVL.

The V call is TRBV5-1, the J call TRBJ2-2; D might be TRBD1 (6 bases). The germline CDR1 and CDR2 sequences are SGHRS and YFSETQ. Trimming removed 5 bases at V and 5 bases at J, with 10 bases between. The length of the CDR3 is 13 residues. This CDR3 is CASSKQGTGELFF. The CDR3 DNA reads TGCGCCAGCAGTAAACAGGGAACCGGGGAGCTGTTTTTT.

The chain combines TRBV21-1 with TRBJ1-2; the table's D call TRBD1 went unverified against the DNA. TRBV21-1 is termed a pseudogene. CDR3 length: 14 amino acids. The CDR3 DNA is TGTGCCAGCAGCAACTGGACAGGGTCTGATGGCTACACCTTC. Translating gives CASSNWTGSDGYTF.

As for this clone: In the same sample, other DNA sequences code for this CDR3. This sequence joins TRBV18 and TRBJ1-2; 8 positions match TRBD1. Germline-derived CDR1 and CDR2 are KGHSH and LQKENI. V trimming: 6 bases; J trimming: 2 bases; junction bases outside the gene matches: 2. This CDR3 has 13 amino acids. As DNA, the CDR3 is TGTGCCAGCTCTCCAGGGGGCAACTATGGCTACACCTTC. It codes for CASSPGGNYGYTF.

The CDR3 loop reads CASSSWSGGRYNEQFF. The CDR3 region has the DNA TGTGCCAGCAGCTCATGGTCGGGAGGGAGGTACAATGAGCAGTTCTTC. The V gene is TRBV7-6, the J gene TRBJ2-1; 8 bases are a match to TRBD2. Germline CDR1 reads SGHVS; CDR2 reads FNYEAQ. The length of the CDR3 is 16 residues. The trim removed 4 bases at V and 4 bases at J, leaving 9 bases unmatched.

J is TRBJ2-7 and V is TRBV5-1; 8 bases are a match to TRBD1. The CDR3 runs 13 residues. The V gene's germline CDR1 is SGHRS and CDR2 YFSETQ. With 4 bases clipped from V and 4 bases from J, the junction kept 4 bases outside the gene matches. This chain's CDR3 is CASSRDRQYEQYF. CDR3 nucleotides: TGCGCCAGCAGCCGGGACAGGCAATACGAGCAGTACTTC.

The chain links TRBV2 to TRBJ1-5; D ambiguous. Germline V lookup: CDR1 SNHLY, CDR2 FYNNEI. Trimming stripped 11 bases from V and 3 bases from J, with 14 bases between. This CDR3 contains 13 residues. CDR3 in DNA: TGTGCCCGTGGACGGCAGGACAATCAGCCCCAGCATTTT. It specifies CARGRQDNQPQHF.

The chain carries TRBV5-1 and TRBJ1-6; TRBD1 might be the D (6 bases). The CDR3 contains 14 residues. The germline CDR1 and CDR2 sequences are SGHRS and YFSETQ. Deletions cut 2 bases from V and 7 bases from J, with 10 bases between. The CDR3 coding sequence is TGCGCCAGCAGCTTACAGGGACAAAATTCACCCCTCCACTTT. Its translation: CASSLQGQNSPLHF.

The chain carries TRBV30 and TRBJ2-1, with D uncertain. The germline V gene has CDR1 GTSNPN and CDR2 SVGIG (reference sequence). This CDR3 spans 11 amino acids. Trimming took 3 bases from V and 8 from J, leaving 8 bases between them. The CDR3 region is CAWRKVHEQFF. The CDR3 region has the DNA TGTGCCTGGAGAAAGGTCCATGAGCAGTTCTTC.

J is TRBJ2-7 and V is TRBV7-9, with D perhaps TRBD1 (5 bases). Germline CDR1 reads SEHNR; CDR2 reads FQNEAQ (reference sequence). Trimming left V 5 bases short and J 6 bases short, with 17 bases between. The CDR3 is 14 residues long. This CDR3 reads CASSPTADPSEQYF. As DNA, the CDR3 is TGTGCCAGCAGCCCGACAGCCGACCCCTCCGAGCAGTACTTC.

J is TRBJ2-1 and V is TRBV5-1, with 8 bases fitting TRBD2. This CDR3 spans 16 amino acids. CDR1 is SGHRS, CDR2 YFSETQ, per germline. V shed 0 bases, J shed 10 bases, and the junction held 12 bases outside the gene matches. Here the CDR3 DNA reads TGCGCCAGCAGCTTGGTGACTAGCGAGACTTCGCGCGAGCAGTTCTTC. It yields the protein CASSLVTSETSREQFF. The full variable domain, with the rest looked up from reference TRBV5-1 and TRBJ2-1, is KAGVTQTPRYLIKTRGQQVTLSCSPISGHRSVSWYQQTPGQGLQFLFEYFSETQRNKGNFPGRFSGRQFSNSRSEMNVSTLELGDSALYLCASSLVTSETSREQFFGPGTRLTVL.